The 16 T cell receptor beta chains below all came from one sample that was sequenced in a study of blood T cell repertoires in COVID-19. The assay was immunoSEQ multiplex PCR, and TCRdb's table has in-frame clones only and misses some. The sample lists tens of thousands of clones; 65% to 80% were seen once. Material for sequencing was peripheral blood. The receptors derive from a man between 25 and 39 years old with COVID-19, enrolled during active disease.

This clone was counted a single time. This specimen includes other DNA sequences encoding the same CDR3. The chain has TRBV29-1 and TRBJ2-5; D is uncertain. The CDR3 is 11 residues long. Germline-derived CDR1 and CDR2 are SQVTM and ANQGSEA. V lost 1 base and J 5 bases, leaving 5 bases between the germline ends. The CDR3 reads CSVEVGETQYF. The CDR3 nucleotides are TGCAGCGTTGAAGTTGGCGAGACCCAGTACTTC.

V and J are TRBV19 and TRBJ1-1; D gene ambiguous. The ends were cut back, 8 bases at V and 1 base at J, with 14 bases in the middle. The germline V gene has CDR1 LNHDA and CDR2 SQIVND (reference sequence). The length of the CDR3 is 14 residues. CDR3 nucleotides: TGTGCCAGTGGAGGGCAGCTCGGGAACACTGAAGCTTTCTTT. Its translation is CASGGQLGNTEAFF.

The chain carries TRBV5-4 and TRBJ2-5; 8 positions agree with TRBD1. Trimming at V came to 2 bases and at J to 5 bases, leaving 11 bases not matched to a gene. Germline CDR1 and CDR2: SGHNT and YYREEE (reference sequence). The CDR3 covers 16 residues. The CDR3 region is CASSFPVSGGEETQYF. CDR3 DNA: TGTGCCAGCAGCTTTCCGGTCTCAGGGGGCGAGGAGACCCAGTACTTC.

The rearrangement uses TRBV9 and TRBJ2-3; a possible D gene is TRBD2 (5 bases). This CDR3 region has 15 residues. V gave up 0 bases and J gave up 2 bases, with 10 bases separating them. Germline loops: CDR1 SGDLS, CDR2 YYNGEE. The CDR3: CASSVEGENTDTQYF. CDR3 sequence (DNA): TGTGCCAGCAGCGTAGAGGGAGAGAACACAGATACGCAGTATTTT.

The V call is TRBV19, the J call TRBJ1-5, with 8 bases that match TRBD1. Trimming took 7 bases from V and 0 from J; bases not matched to a gene: 5. CDR1 and CDR2 from the germline V gene are LNHDA and SQIVND (reference sequence). This CDR3 has 15 residues. CDR3 residues: CASTQTGASNQPQHF. CDR3 coding DNA: TGTGCCAGTACCCAGACAGGGGCTAGCAATCAGCCCCAGCATTTT.

The CDR3 sequence is CASTQDRAYLYYGYTF. The DNA for the CDR3 is TGTGCCAGCACTCAAGACAGGGCTTACCTTTACTATGGCTACACCTTC. V and J are TRBV7-2 and TRBJ1-2, with TRBD1 matching 7 bases. CDR1 is SGHTA, CDR2 FQGNSA, per germline. V was clipped by 7 bases and J by 3 bases; unmatched bases: 14. This CDR3 comprises 16 residues.

This sequence joins TRBV7-9 and TRBJ2-7, with unresolved D. V was pared by 4 bases and J by 6 bases, with 13 bases between. The CDR3 contains 13 residues. Germline V gene data show CDR1 as SEHNR and CDR2 as FQNEAQ (reference sequence). Here the CDR3 DNA reads TGTGCCAGCAGCTCCGAGAGTTGGAGCGAGCAGTACTTC. It encodes CASSSESWSEQYF.

This sequence joins TRBV7-6 and TRBJ2-2, with a tentative D call TRBD2 (6 bases). Trimming took 1 base from V and 1 from J, leaving 7 bases between them. The CDR3 totals 15 residues. CDR1 is SGHVS, CDR2 FNYEAQ, per germline. CDR3 DNA sequence: TGTGCCAGCAGCTTAGGGGGGGTGAACACCGGGGAGCTGTTTTTT. As protein: CASSLGGVNTGELFF.

The chain is built from TRBV10-3 and TRBJ2-2, with TRBD2 identical over 7 bases. Germline-derived CDR1 and CDR2 are ENHRY and SYGVKD. V was pared by 7 bases and J by 4 bases, with 6 bases of the junction left unmatched. The CDR3 extends over 14 amino acids. The CDR3 is CAITRAGSTGELFF. CDR3 coding DNA: TGTGCCATCACGAGAGCGGGATCCACCGGGGAGCTGTTTTTT.

For this clone: The germline gene is not matched at one end of the junction; a read error may be the cause. The rearrangement joins TRBV7-7 to TRBJ1-2, with a tentative D call TRBD1 (5 bases). The CDR3 is 16 amino acids. CDR1 is SSHAT, CDR2 FNYEAQ, per germline (reference sequence). The CDR3 loop is CASSCFIKTANYGYTF. CDR3 sequence (DNA): TGTGCTAGCAGCTGCTTTATTAAGACAGCTAACTATGGCTACACCTTC.

This clone has only one observation. The gene calls are TRBV15 and TRBJ1-1; 8 positions match TRBD1. Trimming cost V 5 bases and J 11 bases; bases outside gene matches: 10. The CDR3 length is 13 residues. Germline CDR1 and CDR2: LNHNV and YYDKDF (reference sequence). CDR3 amino acids: CATSGTRQGKAFF. The DNA for the CDR3 is TGTGCCACCAGCGGAACCAGACAGGGGAAGGCTTTCTTT.

V gene TRBV19 combines with J gene TRBJ2-7, with a possible D match to TRBD2 (5 bases). Trimming shortened V by 5 bases and J by 6 bases, and 11 bases separated the two germline ends. This CDR3 has 12 amino acids. Looked up from germline, CDR1 is LNHDA and CDR2 is SQIVND (reference sequence). In DNA, the CDR3 is TGTGCCAGTAGTCCCCGAGGAGGCGAGCAGTACTTC. It encodes CASSPRGGEQYF.

The chain uses TRBV5-5 and TRBJ1-2; D might be TRBD1 (5 bases). The CDR3 is 13 residues long. The V end lost 3 bases, the J end lost 4 bases, and 10 bases lay between the germline ends. The germline CDR1 and CDR2 sequences are SGHKS and YYEKEE (reference sequence). CDR3 sequence reads: CASSSGLGYGYTF. The CDR3 DNA reads TGTGCCAGCAGCTCGGGACTGGGCTATGGCTACACCTTC.

The rearrangement links TRBV3-1 (or the pseudogene TRBV3-2) to TRBJ2-7; D is perhaps TRBD2 (5 bases). Per the germline V gene, CDR1 is LGHDT and CDR2 is YNNKEL (reference sequence). This CDR3 has 14 amino acids. Trimming removed 3 bases from V and 3 bases from J, with 12 bases in between. The CDR3 nucleotides read TGTGCCAGCAGCCAGCTTGACCGGGACTACGAGCAGTACTTC. Translating gives CASSQLDRDYEQYF.

A few counts support this clone. The rearrangement links TRBV12-3 or TRBV12-4 to TRBJ1-1; weak D call: TRBD1 (6 bases). The V gene lost 3 bases and the J gene lost 7 bases, with 6 bases spanning the gap. This CDR3 spans 11 amino acids. The CDR3 DNA sequence: TGTGCCAGCAGTTTCAGGGGTGAAGCTTTCTTT. It encodes CASSFRGEAFF.

V is TRBV29-1 and J is TRBJ2-5; 10 bases align to TRBD1. V lost 6 bases, J lost 2 bases, and 6 bases stayed unmatched. Germline CDR1 is SQVTM and CDR2 is ANQGSEA. The CDR3 runs 14 residues. The CDR3 DNA sequence: TGCAGCGTCGCTGGGGGACAGGGGCAAGAGACCCAGTACTTC. It encodes CSVAGGQGQETQYF.